The T cell receptor beta chain described here comes from a study of T cells after yellow fever vaccination. Study background: Preparation of fractions with low cell numbers was performed using SMART-Seq v4 Ultra Low Input.

UMIs were added to TCR cDNA along with a universal primer site when it was made by 5'RACE template switching. TCRdb analysed the 5' RACE reads with MiXCR anew, one entry per CDR3 protein. The sample has some 400,000 distinct CDR3 sequences; 6.2% are singletons. Study-wide results and caveats: The booster response re-showed most primary clones: over 95% CD4, about 89% CD8. Researchers cautioned that FACS-sorted repertoires could harbor abundant clonotypes contaminating from the bulk population.

The sample holds many counts of this clonotype. Its target is unknown. With 1 base clipped from V and 5 bases from J, the junction kept 8 bases outside the gene matches. This CDR3 has 16 residues. The germline CDR1 and CDR2 sequences are SGHTA and FQGTGA. Sequenced material: PBMCs, taken 5 days after the yellow fever booster vaccination. The TCR originated in a young man who received the YFV17D yellow fever vaccine. J is TRBJ2-1 and V is TRBV7-3; 7 bases align to TRBD2. The CDR3 reads CASSLNPGTINNEQFF. CDR3 nucleotides: TGTGCCAGCAGCTTAAACCCCGGGACTATCAACAATGAGCAGTTCTTC.